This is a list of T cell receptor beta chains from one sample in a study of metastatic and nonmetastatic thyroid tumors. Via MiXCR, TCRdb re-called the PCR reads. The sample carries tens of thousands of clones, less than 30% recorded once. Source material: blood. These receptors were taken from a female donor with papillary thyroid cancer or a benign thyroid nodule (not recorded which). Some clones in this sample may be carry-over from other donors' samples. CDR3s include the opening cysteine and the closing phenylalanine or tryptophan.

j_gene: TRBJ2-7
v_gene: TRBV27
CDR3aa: CASSLGRLAGDPYEQYF

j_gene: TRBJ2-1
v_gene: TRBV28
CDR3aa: CASSFSSGRAIEQFF

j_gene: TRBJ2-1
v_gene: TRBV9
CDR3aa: CASSPHLTSGNEQFF

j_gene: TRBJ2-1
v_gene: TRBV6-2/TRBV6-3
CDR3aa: CASSYSWVLAHTYNEQFF

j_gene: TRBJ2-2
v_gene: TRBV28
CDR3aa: CASTNSGFARTGELFF

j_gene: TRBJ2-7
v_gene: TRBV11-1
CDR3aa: CASIFPGCAGVGDEQYF

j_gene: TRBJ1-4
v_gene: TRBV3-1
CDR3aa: CASGQASGLDEKLSF

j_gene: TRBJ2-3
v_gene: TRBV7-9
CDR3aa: CASIPLGGPDTQYF

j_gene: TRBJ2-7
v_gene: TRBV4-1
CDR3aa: CASSQGQGVSYEQYF

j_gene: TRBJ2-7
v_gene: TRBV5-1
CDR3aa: CASSQGGASYEQYF

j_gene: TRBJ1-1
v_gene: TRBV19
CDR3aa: CASIPNRGKSFF

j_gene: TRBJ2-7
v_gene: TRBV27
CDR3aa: CASSPSRGPYEQYF

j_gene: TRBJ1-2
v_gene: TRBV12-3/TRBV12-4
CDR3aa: CASSSTPAGSNLIYGYTF

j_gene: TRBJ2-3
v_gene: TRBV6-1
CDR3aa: CAKIKASGKTDTQYF

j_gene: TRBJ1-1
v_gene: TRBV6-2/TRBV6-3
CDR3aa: CASSSGVFTEAFF

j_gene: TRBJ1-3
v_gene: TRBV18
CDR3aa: CASSPQGSGNTIYF

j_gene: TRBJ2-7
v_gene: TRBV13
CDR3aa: CASSRGTSGIYEQYF

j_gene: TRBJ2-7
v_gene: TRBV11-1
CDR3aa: CASSFGRDLSYEQYF

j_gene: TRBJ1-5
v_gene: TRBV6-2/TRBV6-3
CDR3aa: CASSYSRRSNQPQHF

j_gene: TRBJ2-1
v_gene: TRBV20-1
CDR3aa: CSAKWGSYNEQFF

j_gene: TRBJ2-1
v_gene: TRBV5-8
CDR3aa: CASSRSAGYNEQFF

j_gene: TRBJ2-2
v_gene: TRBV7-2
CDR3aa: CASRGGPKCELFF

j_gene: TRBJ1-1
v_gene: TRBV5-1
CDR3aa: CASSRGENTEAFF

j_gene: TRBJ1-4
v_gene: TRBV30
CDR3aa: CAGGVGTNEKLFF

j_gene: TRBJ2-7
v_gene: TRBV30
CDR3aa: CAWSEGGREQYF

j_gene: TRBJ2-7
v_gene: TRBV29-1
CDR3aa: CSAGSSYEQYF

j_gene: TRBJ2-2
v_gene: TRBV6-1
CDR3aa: CASSPGTETGELFF

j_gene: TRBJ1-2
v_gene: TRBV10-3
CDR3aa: CAISDRGGSNYGYTF

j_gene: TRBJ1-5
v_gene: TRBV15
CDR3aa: CATTRRVSQPQHF

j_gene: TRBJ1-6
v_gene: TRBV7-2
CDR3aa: CASSPQGSDASPLHF

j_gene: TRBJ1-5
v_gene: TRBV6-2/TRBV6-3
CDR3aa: CASSPPGNQPQHF

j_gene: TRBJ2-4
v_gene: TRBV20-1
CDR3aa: CSAVDPGKNIQYF

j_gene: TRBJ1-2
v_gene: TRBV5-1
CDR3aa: CASSLGNGYTF

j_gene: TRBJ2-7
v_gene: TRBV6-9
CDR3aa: CAIHLEAPTYEQYF

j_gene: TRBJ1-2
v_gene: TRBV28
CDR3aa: CASSNLDIPNYGYTF

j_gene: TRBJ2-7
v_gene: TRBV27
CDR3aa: CASISPQTGKAYEQYF

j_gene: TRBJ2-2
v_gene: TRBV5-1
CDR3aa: CASSLVAGGTGELFF

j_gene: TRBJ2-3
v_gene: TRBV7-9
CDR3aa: CASTLTSGETDTQYF

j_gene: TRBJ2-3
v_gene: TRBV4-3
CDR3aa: CASSDGQSTDTQYF

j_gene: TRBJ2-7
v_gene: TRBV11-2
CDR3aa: CASSLFGTSGSQNEQYF

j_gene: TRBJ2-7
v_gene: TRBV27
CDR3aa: CASSPGTGRDVTYEQYF

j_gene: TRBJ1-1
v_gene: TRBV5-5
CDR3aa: CASSLDWNTEAFF

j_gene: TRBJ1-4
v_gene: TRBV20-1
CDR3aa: CSARDSRATNEKLFF

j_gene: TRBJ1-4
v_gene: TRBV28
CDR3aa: CASSLNGEKLFF

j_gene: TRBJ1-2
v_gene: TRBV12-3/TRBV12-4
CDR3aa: CASSSTQGGGYTF

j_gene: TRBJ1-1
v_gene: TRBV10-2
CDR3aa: CASRGQGVSRAFF

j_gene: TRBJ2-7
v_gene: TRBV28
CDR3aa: CASSFISGSREQYF